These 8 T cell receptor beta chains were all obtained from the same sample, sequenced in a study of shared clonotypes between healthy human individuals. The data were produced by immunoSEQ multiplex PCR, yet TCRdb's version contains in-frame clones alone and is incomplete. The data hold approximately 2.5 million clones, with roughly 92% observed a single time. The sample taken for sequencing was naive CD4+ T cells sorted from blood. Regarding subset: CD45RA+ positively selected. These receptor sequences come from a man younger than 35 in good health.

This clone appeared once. CDR3 bases: TGTGCCAGCAGCCAGGGGGCGTCAGTTCAGCCCCAGCATTTT. Its translation: CASSQGASVQPQHF. The rearrangement joins TRBV6-5 to TRBJ1-5; 8 nucleotides line up with TRBD1. The trim removed 6 bases at V and 6 bases at J, leaving 7 bases unmatched. The germline CDR1 and CDR2 sequences are MNHEY and SVGAGI. The CDR3 is 14 amino acids.

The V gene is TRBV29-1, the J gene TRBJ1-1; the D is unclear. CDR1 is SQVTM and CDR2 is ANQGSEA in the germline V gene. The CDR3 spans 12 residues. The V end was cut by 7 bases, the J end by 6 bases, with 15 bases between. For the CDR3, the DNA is TGCAGCGGCCATTTCAGTGCCGCTGAAGCTTTCTTT. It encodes CSGHFSAAEAFF.

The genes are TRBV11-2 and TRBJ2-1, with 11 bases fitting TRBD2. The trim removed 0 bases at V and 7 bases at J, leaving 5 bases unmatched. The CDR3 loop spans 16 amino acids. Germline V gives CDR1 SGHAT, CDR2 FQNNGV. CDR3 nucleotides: TGTGCCAGCAGCTTAGAACTAGCGGGAGTTAGTAATGAGCAGTTCTTC. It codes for CASSLELAGVSNEQFF.

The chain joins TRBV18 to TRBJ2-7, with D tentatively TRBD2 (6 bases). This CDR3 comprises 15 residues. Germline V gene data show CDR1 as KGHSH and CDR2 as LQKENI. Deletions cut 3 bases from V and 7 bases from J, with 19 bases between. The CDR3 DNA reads TGTGCCAGCTCACCGCAGCGGACTGCGGGGTTAGAGCAGTACTTC. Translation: CASSPQRTAGLEQYF.

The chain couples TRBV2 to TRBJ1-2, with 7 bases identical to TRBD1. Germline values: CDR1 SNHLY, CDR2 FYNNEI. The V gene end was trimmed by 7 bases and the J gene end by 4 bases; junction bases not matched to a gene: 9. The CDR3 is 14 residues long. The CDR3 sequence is CASKEEGAGYGYTF. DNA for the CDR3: TGTGCCAGCAAGGAAGAGGGGGCCGGCTATGGCTACACCTTC.

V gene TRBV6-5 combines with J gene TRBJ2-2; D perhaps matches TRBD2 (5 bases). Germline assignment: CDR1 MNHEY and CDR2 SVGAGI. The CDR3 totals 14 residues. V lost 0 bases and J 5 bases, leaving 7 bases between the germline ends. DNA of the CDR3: TGTGCCAGCAGTTACTCGGGAGATACCGGGGAGCTGTTTTTT. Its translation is CASSYSGDTGELFF.

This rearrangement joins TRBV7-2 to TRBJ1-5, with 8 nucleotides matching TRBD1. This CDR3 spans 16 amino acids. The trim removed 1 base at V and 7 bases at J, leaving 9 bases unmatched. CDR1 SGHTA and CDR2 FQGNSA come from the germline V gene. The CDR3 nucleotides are TGTGCCAGCAGCTTAGGTGCCAGGGGGCAGGGCCAGCCCCAGCATTTT. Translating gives CASSLGARGQGQPQHF.

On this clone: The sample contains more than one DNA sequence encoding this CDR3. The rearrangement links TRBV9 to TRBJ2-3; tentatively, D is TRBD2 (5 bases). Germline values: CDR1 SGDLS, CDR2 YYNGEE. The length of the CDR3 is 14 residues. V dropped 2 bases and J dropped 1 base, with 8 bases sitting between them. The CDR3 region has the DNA TGTGCCAGCAGCGTCGAGGGAGGCACAGATACGCAGTATTTT. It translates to CASSVEGGTDTQYF.